The clone carrying this TCR beta chain was seen a few times. The sample comes from a study of T-cell memory formation after mild COVID-19. Study at large: TCR clusters were mostly donor specific.

The V gene's germline CDR1 is KGHSH and CDR2 LQKENI. The CDR3 length is 12 residues. Trimming removed 3 bases from V and 8 bases from J, with 10 bases in between. The authors produced TCR alpha and TCR beta cDNA libraries with sample barcodes and UMIs by 5'RACE using constant-segment primers. TCRdb re-analysed the 5' RACE reads in MiXCR, keeping a single row per CDR3 protein. The sample includes 200,000 to 250,000 distinct CDR3 sequences, less than 20% of them seen just once. The clonotype originates from a man in his late teens or twenties who had mild COVID-19 (a few samples of this study predate the infection). Cell type and time point are not known. The J gene is TRBJ1-2, the V gene TRBV18, with D possibly being TRBD1 (6 bases). Sequencing used PBMCs or a T cell subset sorted from them (not recorded which). The CDR3 region is CASSPDSEGYTF. CDR3 DNA: TGTGCCAGCTCACCGGACAGTGAAGGCTACACCTTC.